A single sample gave rise to the 17 T cell receptor beta chains below, sequenced in a study of cytomegalovirus exposure and HLA in healthy donors. Amplification used 60 Vbeta primers and 13 Jbeta primers. Measured with immunoSEQ multiplex PCR; TCRdb has only the in-frame clones, and not every one. The sample holds 150,000 to 200,000 clones, about 85% seen once. Sequencing was carried out using PBMCs. These receptor sequences come from a man aged 18 to 30 in good health and CMV-seropositive.

This chain links TRBV2 with TRBJ1-5; tentative D call: TRBD1 (5 bases). V was cut by 5 bases and J by 1 base, with 15 bases left in between. Germline V gene sequence: CDR1 SNHLY, CDR2 FYNNEI. This CDR3 comprises 16 residues. The CDR3 region is CASSLTGAGSNQPQHF. The CDR3 DNA sequence: TGTGCCAGCAGTCTTACAGGAGCTGGGAGCAATCAGCCCCAGCATTTT.

V gene TRBV2 combines with J gene TRBJ2-7, with D possibly TRBD2 on 5 matching bases. CDR1 is SNHLY, CDR2 FYNNEI, per germline. CDR3 length: 14 amino acids. Trimming took 5 bases from V and 4 from J, leaving 15 bases between them. The CDR3 loop reads CASSLDSFGYEQYF. CDR3 nucleotides: TGTGCCAGCAGTCTGGACTCCTTCGGGTACGAGCAGTACTTC.

The chain carries TRBV7-9 and TRBJ1-4, with D unresolved. The V end was cut by 6 bases, the J end by 8 bases, with 7 bases between. The CDR3 consists of 11 residues. Germline CDR1 SEHNR, CDR2 FQNEAQ (reference sequence). The CDR3 DNA is TGTGCCAGCAGTGGAGGGGAAAAACTGTTTTTT. Translating gives CASSGGEKLFF.

This clone was detected once. The chain links TRBV9 to TRBJ2-1; 11 bases are a match to TRBD2. The germline CDR1 and CDR2 sequences are SGDLS and YYNGEE. The CDR3 loop spans 16 amino acids. Trimming at V came to 0 bases and at J to 6 bases, leaving 5 bases not matched to a gene. The CDR3 loop reads CASSVGVAGGSNEQFF. CDR3 nucleotide sequence: TGTGCCAGCAGCGTAGGGGTAGCGGGGGGGAGCAATGAGCAGTTCTTC. Looking up the rest from reference TRBV9 and TRBJ2-1 gives the full variable domain: DSGVTQTPKHLITATGQRVTLRCSPRSGDLSVYWYQQSLDQGLQFLIQYYNGEERAKGNILERFSAQQFPDLHSELNLSSLELGDSALYFCASSVGVAGGSNEQFFGPGTRLTVL.

This rearrangement joins TRBV9 to TRBJ2-7; 9 positions agree with TRBD1. Losses at the gene ends were 0 bases for V and 2 bases for J; bases not matched to a gene: 9. The CDR3 consists of 17 residues. Germline loops: CDR1 SGDLS, CDR2 YYNGEE. Here the CDR3 reads CASSVVTPGTGTYEQYF. In DNA form, the CDR3 reads TGTGCCAGCAGCGTAGTGACCCCGGGGACAGGGACCTACGAGCAGTACTTC.

The gene calls are TRBV5-1 and TRBJ1-5; TRBD1 might be the D (5 bases). The CDR3 sequence is 14 residues long. The germline V and J ends were trimmed by 2 bases and 6 bases, with 12 bases remaining between them. From germline, CDR1 is SGHRS and CDR2 YFSETQ. The chain's CDR3 is CASSFNVQGQPQHF. As DNA, the CDR3 is TGCGCCAGCAGCTTTAATGTCCAGGGTCAGCCCCAGCATTTT. Variable domain in full (rest from reference TRBV5-1 and TRBJ1-5): KAGVTQTPRYLIKTRGQQVTLSCSPISGHRSVSWYQQTPGQGLQFLFEYFSETQRNKGNFPGRFSGRQFSNSRSEMNVSTLELGDSALYLCASSFNVQGQPQHFGDGTRLSIL.

The chain recombines TRBV7-2 with TRBJ2-5; 11 nucleotides match TRBD2. CDR1 and CDR2 from the germline V gene are SGHTA and FQGNSA. This CDR3 is built from 16 residues. With 5 bases clipped from V and 1 base from J, the junction kept 6 bases outside the gene matches. The CDR3 protein is CASSLNSGGVQETQYF. As DNA, the CDR3 is TGTGCCAGCAGCCTCAATAGCGGGGGGGTCCAAGAGACCCAGTACTTC.

The chain joins TRBV6-5 to TRBJ1-6; 8 bases line up with TRBD1. The CDR3 contains 15 residues. CDR1 is MNHEY and CDR2 is SVGAGI in the germline V gene. The ends lost 6 bases at V and 6 bases at J; junction bases unmatched: 7. CDR3 sequence reads: CASRPRQGFNSPLHF. The DNA for the CDR3 is TGTGCCAGCAGACCCCGACAGGGGTTTAATTCACCCCTCCACTTT.

The chain is built from TRBV19 and TRBJ1-1; 8 bases are shared with TRBD1. CDR3 length: 16 amino acids. Germline lookup yields CDR1 LNHDA and CDR2 SQIVND (reference sequence). V gave up 6 bases and J gave up 4 bases; unmatched junction bases: 13. The CDR3 is CASREATGGLGTEAFF. CDR3 nucleotide sequence: TGTGCCAGTAGAGAAGCTACAGGGGGACTTGGCACTGAAGCTTTCTTT.

This chain joins TRBV9 and TRBJ1-1, with 10 nucleotides matching TRBD1. Germline CDR1 reads SGDLS; CDR2 reads YYNGEE. The CDR3 consists of 15 residues. V was pared by 3 bases and J by 4 bases, with 6 bases of the junction left unmatched. The CDR3 nucleotides are TGTGCCAGCAGCGCCATTCGGACAGGGGGCACTGAAGCTTTCTTT. Its translation: CASSAIRTGGTEAFF. Supplemented by reference TRBV9 and TRBJ1-1, the full variable domain reads DSGVTQTPKHLITATGQRVTLRCSPRSGDLSVYWYQQSLDQGLQFLIQYYNGEERAKGNILERFSAQQFPDLHSELNLSSLELGDSALYFCASSAIRTGGTEAFFGQGTRLTVV.

The CDR3 loop is CAWSQTRYGYTF. CDR3 coding DNA: TGTGCCTGGAGTCAGACACGCTATGGCTACACCTTC. The chain recombines TRBV30 with TRBJ1-2; no clear D gene. The V end lost 2 bases, the J end lost 4 bases, and 8 bases lay between the germline ends. This CDR3 comprises 12 residues. CDR1 is GTSNPN, CDR2 SVGIG, per germline (reference sequence). Filled out from reference TRBV30 and TRBJ1-2, the complete variable domain reads SQTIHQWPATLVQPVGSPLSLECTVEGTSNPNLYWYRQAAGRGLQLLFYSVGIGQISSEVPQNLSASRPQDRQFILSSKKLLLSDSGFYLCAWSQTRYGYTFGSGTRLTVV.

This clone was detected once. The gene calls are TRBV6-5 and TRBJ2-5, with TRBD2 as a possible D gene (6 bases). The end of the DNA aligns better with TRBJ2-7, so the J call may be wrong. This CDR3 contains 14 residues. CDR1 and CDR2 from the germline V gene are MNHEY and SVGAGI. The CDR3 spells CASLRDSASGEQYF. The CDR3 nucleotides read TGTGCCAGCCTACGGGACTCCGCCTCGGGCGAGCAGTACTTC.

The chain has TRBV4-1 and TRBJ2-5; 10 bases line up with TRBD2. The end of the DNA is better explained by TRBJ2-7, so the J call may be wrong. This CDR3 is built from 15 residues. The germline V gene encodes CDR1 MGHRA and CDR2 YSYEKL. The CDR3 DNA sequence: TGCGCCAGCAGCCAAGCCTTAGCGGGGGGTTACGAGCAGTACTTC. Protein product: CASSQALAGGYEQYF.

The DNA for the CDR3 is TGTGCCAGCAGCTTAGCCGGGACAGGGTCCTACGAGCAGTACTTC. Encoded protein: CASSLAGTGSYEQYF. The gene calls are TRBV7-8 and TRBJ2-7, with 9 bases fitting TRBD1. The CDR3 is made up of 15 amino acids. Trimming cost V 0 bases and J 1 base; bases outside gene matches: 1. Germline V gives CDR1 SGHVS, CDR2 FQNEAQ.

This chain joins TRBV9 and TRBJ2-3; perhaps TRBD1 as D (5 bases). Per germline, CDR1 SGDLS and CDR2 YYNGEE. The germline V and J ends were trimmed by 4 bases and 3 bases, with 12 bases remaining between them. The CDR3 is made up of 14 amino acids. The CDR3 here is CASSLSSGTDTQYF. CDR3 sequence (DNA): TGTGCCAGCAGCCTGTCCTCAGGGACAGATACGCAGTATTTT.

The V and J genes are TRBV2 and TRBJ1-1, with D perhaps matching TRBD1 (5 bases). CDR3 size: 13 residues. Per the germline V gene, CDR1 is SNHLY and CDR2 is FYNNEI. Between the trimmed V and J ends, which lost 6 bases and 1 base, there was a span of 9 bases. The CDR3 sequence: CASRWGGNTEAFF. In DNA, the CDR3 is TGTGCCAGCAGATGGGGGGGGAACACTGAAGCTTTCTTT.

The CDR3 DNA reads TGTGCCAGCAGCCTTGGACTAGCCTACGAGCAGTACTTC. Translation: CASSLGLAYEQYF. This chain joins TRBV7-9 and TRBJ2-7; 7 positions agree with TRBD2. The CDR3 contains 13 residues. Unmatched junction bases numbered 3, after V lost 5 bases and J lost 2 bases. Germline-derived CDR1 and CDR2 are SEHNR and FQNEAQ (reference sequence).